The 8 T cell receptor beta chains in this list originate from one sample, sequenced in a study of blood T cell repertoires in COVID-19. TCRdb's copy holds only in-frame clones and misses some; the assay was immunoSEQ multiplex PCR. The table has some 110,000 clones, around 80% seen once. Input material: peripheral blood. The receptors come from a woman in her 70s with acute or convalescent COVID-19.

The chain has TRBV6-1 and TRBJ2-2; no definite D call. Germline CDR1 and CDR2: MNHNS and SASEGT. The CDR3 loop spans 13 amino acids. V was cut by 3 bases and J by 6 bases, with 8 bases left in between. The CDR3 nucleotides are TGTGCCAGCAGTGAGTTAGATGCCGGGGAGCTGTTTTTT. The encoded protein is CASSELDAGELFF.

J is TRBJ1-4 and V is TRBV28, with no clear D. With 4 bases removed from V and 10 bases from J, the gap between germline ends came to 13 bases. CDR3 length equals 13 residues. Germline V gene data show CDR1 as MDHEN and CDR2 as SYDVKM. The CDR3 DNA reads TGTGCCAGCAGTTCCCTAAATGCCCCAAAACTGTTTTTT. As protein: CASSSLNAPKLFF.

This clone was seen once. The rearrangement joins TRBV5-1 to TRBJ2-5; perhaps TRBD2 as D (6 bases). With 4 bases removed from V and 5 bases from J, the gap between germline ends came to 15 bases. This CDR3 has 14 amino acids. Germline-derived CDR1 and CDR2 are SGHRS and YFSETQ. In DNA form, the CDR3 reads TGCGCCAGCAGCCCCCGACTAGGTCGGGAGACCCAGTACTTC. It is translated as CASSPRLGRETQYF.

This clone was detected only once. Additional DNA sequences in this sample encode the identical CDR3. The CDR3 region is CATSRDRGYEQYF. CDR3 coding DNA: TGTGCCACCAGCAGAGATAGGGGCTACGAGCAGTACTTC. The chain is built from TRBV15 and TRBJ2-7; maybe TRBD1 (5 bases). The CDR3 runs to 13 residues. Germline CDR1 and CDR2: LNHNV and YYDKDF (reference sequence). V lost 0 bases, J lost 3 bases, and 6 bases lay in between.

The CDR3 DNA is TGTGCCACCAGTGATTCTCACAGGGCGAGCAATCAGCCCCAGCATTTT. Amino acids: CATSDSHRASNQPQHF. V and J are TRBV24-1 and TRBJ1-5, with D possibly being TRBD1 (6 bases). V was shortened by 2 bases and J by 1 base, with 11 bases between the two germline ends. Germline V gene sequence: CDR1 KGHDR, CDR2 SFDVKD. The length of the CDR3 is 16 residues.

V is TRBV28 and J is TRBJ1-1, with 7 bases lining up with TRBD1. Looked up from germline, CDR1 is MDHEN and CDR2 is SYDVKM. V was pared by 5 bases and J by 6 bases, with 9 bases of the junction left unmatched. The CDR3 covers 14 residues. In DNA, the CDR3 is TGTGCCAGCAGTCTACAGGGGATTATCGCTGAAGCTTTCTTT. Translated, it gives CASSLQGIIAEAFF.

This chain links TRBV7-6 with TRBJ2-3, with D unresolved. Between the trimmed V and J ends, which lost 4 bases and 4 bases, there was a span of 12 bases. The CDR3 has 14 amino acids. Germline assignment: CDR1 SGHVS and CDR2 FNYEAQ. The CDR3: CASSSSSPPDTQYF. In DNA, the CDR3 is TGTGCCAGCAGCTCTTCCTCCCCCCCAGATACGCAGTATTTT.

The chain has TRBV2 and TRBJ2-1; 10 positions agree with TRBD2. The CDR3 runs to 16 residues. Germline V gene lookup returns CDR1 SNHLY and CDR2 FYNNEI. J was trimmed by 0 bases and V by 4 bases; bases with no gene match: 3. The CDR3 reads CASSGGLAVSYNEQFF. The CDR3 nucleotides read TGTGCCAGCAGTGGTGGACTAGCGGTCTCCTACAATGAGCAGTTCTTC. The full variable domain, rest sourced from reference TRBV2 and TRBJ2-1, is EPEVTQTPSHQVTQMGQEVILRCVPISNHLYFYWYRQILGQKVEFLVSFYNNEISEKSEIFDDQFSVERPDGSNFTLKIRSTKLEDSAMYFCASSGGLAVSYNEQFFGPGTRLTVL.